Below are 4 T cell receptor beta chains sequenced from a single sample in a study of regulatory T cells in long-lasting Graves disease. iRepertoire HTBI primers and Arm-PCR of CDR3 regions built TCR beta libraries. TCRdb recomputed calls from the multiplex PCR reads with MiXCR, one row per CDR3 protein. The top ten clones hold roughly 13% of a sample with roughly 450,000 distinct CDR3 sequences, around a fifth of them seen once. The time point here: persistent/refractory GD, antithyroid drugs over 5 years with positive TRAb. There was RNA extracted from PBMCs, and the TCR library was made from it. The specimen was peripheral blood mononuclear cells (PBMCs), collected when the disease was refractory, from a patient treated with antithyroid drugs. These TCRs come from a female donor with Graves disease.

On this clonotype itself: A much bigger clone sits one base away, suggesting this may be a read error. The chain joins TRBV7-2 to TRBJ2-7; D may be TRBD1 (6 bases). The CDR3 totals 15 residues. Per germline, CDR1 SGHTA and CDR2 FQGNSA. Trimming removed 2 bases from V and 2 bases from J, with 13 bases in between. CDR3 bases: TGTGCCAGCAGCTTATGGGACACGAGCACCTACGAGCAGTACTTC. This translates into CASSLWDTSTYEQYF. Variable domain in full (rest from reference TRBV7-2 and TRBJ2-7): GAGVSQSPSNKVTEKGKDVELRCDPISGHTALYWYRQSLGQGLEFLIYFQGNSAPDKSGLPSDRFSAERTGGSVSTLTIQRTQQEDSAVYLCASSLWDTSTYEQYFGPGTRLTVT.

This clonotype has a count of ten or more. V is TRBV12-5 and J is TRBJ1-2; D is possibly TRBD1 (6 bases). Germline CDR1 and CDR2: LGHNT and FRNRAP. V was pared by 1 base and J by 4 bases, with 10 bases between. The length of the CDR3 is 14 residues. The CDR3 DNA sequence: TGTGCTAGTGGTTTGGGTGGGACATCCTATGGCTACACCTTC. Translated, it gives CASGLGGTSYGYTF. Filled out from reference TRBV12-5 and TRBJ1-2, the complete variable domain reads DARVTQTPRHKVTEMGQEVTMRCQPILGHNTVFWYRQTMMQGLELLAYFRNRAPLDDSGMPKDRFSAEMPDATLATLKIQPSEPRDSAVYFCASGLGGTSYGYTFGSGTRLTVV.

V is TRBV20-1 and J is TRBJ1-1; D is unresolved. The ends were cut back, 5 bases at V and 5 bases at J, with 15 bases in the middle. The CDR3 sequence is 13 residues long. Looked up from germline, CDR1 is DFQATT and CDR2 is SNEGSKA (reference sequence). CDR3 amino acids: CSALNRGWTEAFF. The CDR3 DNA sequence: TGCAGTGCTCTAAACCGGGGTTGGACTGAAGCTTTCTTT.

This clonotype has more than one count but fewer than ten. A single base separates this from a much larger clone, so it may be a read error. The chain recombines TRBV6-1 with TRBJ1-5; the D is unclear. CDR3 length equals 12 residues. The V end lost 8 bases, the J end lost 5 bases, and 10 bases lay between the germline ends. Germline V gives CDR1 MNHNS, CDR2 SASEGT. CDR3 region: CASQDGDQPQHF. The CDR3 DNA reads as TGTGCCAGCCAGGATGGCGATCAGCCCCAGCATTTT.